The present T cell receptor (beta chain) was sequenced within a study of PD-1 blockade in classical Hodgkin lymphoma. Study-wide findings and caveats: Before treatment, TCR diversity in newly diagnosed patients was reportedly lower than in healthy donors. It was CD4+ TCR diversity, not CD8+, that rose significantly by C4D1. Patients with an early start, nivolumab under 1 year after ASCT, were excluded.

Sequencing was performed with immunoSEQ multiplex PCR; in TCRdb, only in-frame clones are kept and a portion is missing. Here the sample spans around 60,000 clones, roughly nine tenths being singletons. The V and J ends lost 4 bases and 1 base respectively, with 13 bases between them. The length of the CDR3 is 15 residues. Looked up from germline, CDR1 is SEHNR and CDR2 is FQNEAQ (reference sequence). A word on this clone: The antigen remains unidentified.

Time point: cycle 4 day 1 (C4D1), after around six weeks of nivolumab. The patients all showed relapse after autologous stem cell transplantation, while their brentuximab vedotin exposure varied. Best outcomes ranged across complete response, partial response and progressive disease. Specimen: peripheral blood mononuclear cells (PBMCs), collected before the fourth cycle of nivolumab. The clonotype was recovered from a human donor with classical Hodgkin lymphoma. This chain connects TRBV7-9 to TRBJ1-1, with D unresolved. Here the CDR3 reads CASSSPTGKNTEAFF. As DNA, the CDR3 is TGTGCCAGCAGCTCACCGACGGGTAAGAACACTGAAGCTTTCTTT.